Detailed here is one T cell receptor (beta chain). The source of the sample is a study of shared clonotypes between healthy human individuals. TCRdb keeps only in-frame clones here, not all; method: immunoSEQ multiplex PCR. The table shows some 2,100,000 clones, with 90% to 96% occurring only once. The TCR comes from a young man in good health. The specimen was naive CD4+ T cells sorted from blood. Indicated subset: CD45RA+ positively selected.

The CDR3 sequence: CASSPFEGANTGELFF. DNA of the CDR3: TGTGCCAGCAGCCCTTTCGAGGGCGCGAACACCGGGGAGCTGTTTTTT. This chain connects TRBV11-3 to TRBJ2-2; possible D gene TRBD2, 5 bases. Germline lookup yields CDR1 SGHNT and CDR2 YENEEA. The CDR3 length is 16 residues. V was clipped by 5 bases and J by 0 bases, with 13 bases between them.